Sequencing of this T cell receptor beta chain was carried out in a study of blood T cell repertoires in COVID-19. At the level of the study: COVID-19 samples collected from the United States, Italy and Spain covered acute and convalescent phases. PBMCs, B-cell-depleted T cells, or T cells were the source of the cDNA or gDNA that made up the material.

Per germline, CDR1 LNHDA and CDR2 SQIVND (reference sequence). This CDR3 is built from 13 residues. V was trimmed by 7 bases and J by 1 base, leaving 9 bases between them. Here immunoSEQ multiplex PCR was the method, and the copy in TCRdb shows in-frame clones only, minus some. The profile shows tens of thousands of clones, roughly four fifths of them singletons. This clonotype was obtained from a man aged 45 to 65 with active or convalescent COVID-19. Input material: peripheral blood. The chain is built from TRBV19 and TRBJ2-3; possible D gene TRBD1, 6 bases. The CDR3 DNA follows: TGTGCCAGTAACAGGGCCGGCACAGATACGCAGTATTTT. Translating it yields CASNRAGTDTQYF.